The clone carrying this TCR beta chain was counted at least ten times. Its target is unknown. This specimen comes from a study of blood T cells in healthy people across ages. Study-wide results and limits: PBMCs left unsorted prevented a conclusive naive versus antigen-experienced comparison.

Every donor contributed around 10 milliliters of peripheral blood by blood draw. A second about 6 to 12 cycle PCR used barcoded and J-beta primers. TCRdb re-derived calls from the 5' RACE reads in MiXCR, one entry per CDR3 protein. The table shows some 1.5 million distinct CDR3 sequences, with under 55% occurring only once. Sequencing used blood. The source of this sequence is a woman between 18 and 30 years old in good health.

Here the CDR3 reads CASSVETGQETQYF. CDR3 nucleotide sequence: TGTGCCAGCAGCGTAGAGACAGGTCAAGAGACCCAGTACTTC. V and J are TRBV9 and TRBJ2-5; D possibly corresponds to TRBD1 (6 bases). The germline CDR1 and CDR2 sequences are SGDLS and YYNGEE. The CDR3 contains 14 residues. Trimming cost V 0 bases and J 2 bases, with 8 bases left between them.